These T cell receptor beta chains were read from a single sample in a study of technical replicates of blood from a handful of donors. Produced via immunoSEQ multiplex PCR; TCRdb's table is partial and in-frame only. The sample holds 90,000 to 100,000 clones, 95% to 97% seen once. The sequencing sample was made of T cells isolated from PBMCs. The source is a human donor in good health. Both conserved end residues are part of each CDR3. The D gene is left open where the match is weak. Clone size is not always given. Where it is, it says once, few, many or a class for expanded clones.

TGTGCCGGCCAACAGCTCTCTGGAAACACCATATATTTT,CAGQQLSGNTIYF,TRBV7-9,TRBJ1-3,NA,NA
TGTGCCAGCAGTGAAGGGACAGGGGGCCCCCACACTGAAGCTTTCTTT,CASSEGTGGPHTEAFF,TRBV2,TRBJ1-1,NA,TRBD1
TGCGCCAGCAGCCTACAGGGTGGGGATACGCAGTATTTT,CASSLQGGDTQYF,TRBV5-1,TRBJ2-3,NA,NA
TGTGCCTGGAGTAGTGGCAGGGGAATGTGGATCACTGAAGCTTTCTTT,CAWSSGRGMWITEAFF,TRBV30,TRBJ1-1,NA,NA
TGCGCCAGCAGCTTAGGGACTAGCGGGGGGTACGAGCAGTACTTC,CASSLGTSGGYEQYF,TRBV5-1,TRBJ2-7,NA,TRBD2
TGTGCCAGCAGCCTCCCCGGCGGAGACCCCCGGCCTGAAGCTTTCTTT,CASSLPGGDPRPEAFF,TRBV7-2,TRBJ1-1,NA,NA
TGTGCCAGCAGCTTAAGCTCGTGGGAGGGCTACGAGCAGTACTTC,CASSLSSWEGYEQYF,TRBV7-8,TRBJ2-7,NA,TRBD2
TGCAGCGTTAAGGACAGGTACTACGAGCAGTACTTC,CSVKDRYYEQYF,TRBV29-1,TRBJ2-7,NA,TRBD1
TGTGCCAGCAGCTTCCCAAACCGGGACAGGTCCTACGAGCAGTACTTC,CASSFPNRDRSYEQYF,TRBV12-1,TRBJ2-7,NA,NA
TGTGCCAGCAGCGTAGCCGGAGGCTCGAACACCGGGGAGCTGTTTTTT,CASSVAGGSNTGELFF,TRBV9,TRBJ2-2,NA,NA
TGCGCCAGCAGCCGTCGGGAACTTTCTGGAAACACCATATATTTT,CASSRRELSGNTIYF,TRBV4-1,TRBJ1-3,once,NA
TGTGCCAGCAGCCCCCTGCGTTCAGGGGGCACTGAAGCTTTCTTT,CASSPLRSGGTEAFF,TRBV11-1,TRBJ1-1,NA,TRBD1
TGTGCCAGCTCACGGCAGGGGATAAATCAGCCCCAGCATTTT,CASSRQGINQPQHF,TRBV18,TRBJ1-5,NA,NA
TGTGCCAGCAGTTTTTATGGCTCCCATGAGCAGTTCTTC,CASSFYGSHEQFF,TRBV27,TRBJ2-1,NA,NA
TGTGCCAGCAGCTTAGATCCAGGGGAATATTATGGCCACACCTTC,CASSLDPGEYYGHTF,TRBV7-2,TRBJ1-2,NA,NA
TGTGCCAGCACTTCCGGGACTACATTCGAGCAGTACTTC,CASTSGTTFEQYF,TRBV6-6,TRBJ2-7,NA,TRBD2
TGTGCCAGCAGCCCATTCGGCGGGAGGTCGGAGACCCAGTACTTC,CASSPFGGRSETQYF,TRBV9,TRBJ2-5,NA,TRBD2
TGTGCCAGCAGTTACACTGCCGCGGGTTACAATGAGCAGTTCTTC,CASSYTAAGYNEQFF,TRBV6-5,TRBJ2-1,once,NA
TGTGCCAGCAGCTTATGGGAGGACCAGTATGGCTACACCTTC,CASSLWEDQYGYTF,TRBV7-8,TRBJ1-2,NA,NA
TGTGCCAGCAGCCTTCTAAGCGGGATCGGGTACAATGAGCAGTTCTTC,CASSLLSGIGYNEQFF,TRBV9,TRBJ2-1,NA,TRBD2
TGTGCCAGCAGTGGGCTCGTGCGACAGGGGGCCTATGGCTACACCTTC,CASSGLVRQGAYGYTF,TRBV6-1,TRBJ1-2,NA,TRBD1
TGTGCCAGCAGCGCAGGGATATTGAACACTGAAGCTTTCTTT,CASSAGILNTEAFF,TRBV6-1,TRBJ1-1,NA,NA
TGTGCCAGCGAGGGGACAATCTATGGCTACACCTTC,CASEGTIYGYTF,TRBV28,TRBJ1-2,NA,NA
TGTGCCAGCAACGGGGGTACTTCTTTC,CASNGGTSF,TRBV2,TRBJ1-2,NA,NA
TGTGCCAGCAGCTGGAGGACAGCCCCCATAACCTACGAGCAGTACTTC,CASSWRTAPITYEQYF,TRBV11-2,TRBJ2-7,NA,NA
TGCAGCGTTGACGGCGGGAGGGGGGGCCAGTACTTC,CSVDGGRGGQYF,TRBV29-1,TRBJ2-5,NA,TRBD2
TGTGCCAGCAGTTTTGAAACTACAGGGACTGAAGCTTTCTTT,CASSFETTGTEAFF,TRBV28,TRBJ1-1,NA,NA
TGTGCCAGCAGTAAACCGGGACAGCTCTACGAGCAGTACTTC,CASSKPGQLYEQYF,TRBV27,TRBJ2-7,NA,TRBD1
TGTGCCAGCAGTTCATCGTCGGGGAACACCGGGGAGCTGTTTTTT,CASSSSSGNTGELFF,TRBV27,TRBJ2-2,NA,NA
TGTGCCAGCAGCTTAGCCCGGGACAGGGTCTACGAGCAGTACTTC,CASSLARDRVYEQYF,TRBV11-2,TRBJ2-7,NA,TRBD1
TGTGCCAGCAGCGCTACTAGCTATAATAAGTTCTTC,CASSATSYNKFF,TRBV28,TRBJ2-1,NA,NA
TGTGCCAGCAGTATCCGGGGGAACTATGGCTACACCTTC,CASSIRGNYGYTF,TRBV28,TRBJ1-2,NA,NA
TGTGCCAGCAGTCTGACAGGGGCGCATATCCTCCAAGAGACCCAGTACTTC,CASSLTGAHILQETQYF,TRBV28,TRBJ2-5,once,TRBD1
TGTGCCAGCAGCGGCCCGGCGGATGAGCAGTTCTTC,CASSGPADEQFF,TRBV5-6,TRBJ2-1,NA,NA
TGTGCCAGCAGCCACACAGGGGGACGAGAGACCCAGTACTTC,CASSHTGGRETQYF,TRBV6-5,TRBJ2-5,NA,TRBD1
TGTGCCAGTAATCCGGGACAGGGGCGCTATGGCTACACCTTC,CASNPGQGRYGYTF,TRBV19,TRBJ1-2,NA,TRBD1
TGTGCCAGCAGCTCAACAGGCCTCCTTAACTCTGGAAACACCATATATTTT,CASSSTGLLNSGNTIYF,TRBV7-9,TRBJ1-3,once,NA
TGCGCCAGCAGCCAACTTACAGGGGGAGGAAGCAATCAGCCCCAGCATTTT,CASSQLTGGGSNQPQHF,TRBV4-1,TRBJ1-5,NA,TRBD1
TGTGCCAGCAGCTTAAGCGTCAGGGGGCGCCTCAATGAGCAGTTCTTC,CASSLSVRGRLNEQFF,TRBV7-3,TRBJ2-1,NA,TRBD1
TGTGCCAGCTGGGACAGCTACGAGCAGTACTTC,CASWDSYEQYF,TRBV2,TRBJ2-7,once,TRBD1
TGTGCCAGCAGTTACTCCTTAACCTACGAGCAGTACTTC,CASSYSLTYEQYF,TRBV6-6,TRBJ2-7,NA,NA
TGCGCCAGCAGCTTAGGGACAGGGGAGGCCACCGGGGAGCTGTTTTTT,CASSLGTGEATGELFF,TRBV5-1,TRBJ2-2,NA,TRBD1
TGTGCCAGCGCGCCAAGGGGGCAGAACGAGCAGTACTTC,CASAPRGQNEQYF,TRBV6-5,TRBJ2-7,once,TRBD1
TGTGCCTCCTCACCTGCGGTTCCCACAGATACGCAGTATTTT,CASSPAVPTDTQYF,TRBV30,TRBJ2-3,once,NA
TGTGCCAGCAGCCTTTCTTTACAGGGGAACTATGGCTACACCTTC,CASSLSLQGNYGYTF,TRBV7-9,TRBJ1-2,NA,TRBD1
TGTGCCAGCATAGCGGGAGGGTGGACCGGGGAGCTGTTTTTT,CASIAGGWTGELFF,TRBV5-6,TRBJ2-2,NA,TRBD2
TGTGCAAGTCGCTTAGCGCCGCTCGGAGATAGGAGCTCCTACGAGCAGTACTTC,CASRLAPLGDRSSYEQYF,TRBV12-2,TRBJ2-7,NA,NA
TGTGCCAGCAGACAGGGTTGGACAGATACGCAGTATTTT,CASRQGWTDTQYF,TRBV28,TRBJ2-3,NA,NA